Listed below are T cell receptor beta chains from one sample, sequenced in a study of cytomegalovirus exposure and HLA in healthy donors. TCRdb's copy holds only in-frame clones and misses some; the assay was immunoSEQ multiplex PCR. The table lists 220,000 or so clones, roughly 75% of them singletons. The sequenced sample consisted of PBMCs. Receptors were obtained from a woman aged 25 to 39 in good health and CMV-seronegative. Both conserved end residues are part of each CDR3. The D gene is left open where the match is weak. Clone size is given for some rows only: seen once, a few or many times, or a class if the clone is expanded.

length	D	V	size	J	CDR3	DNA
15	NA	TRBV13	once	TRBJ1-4	CASSLGGRGNEKLFF	TGTGCCAGCAGCTTAGGCGGCCGAGGGAATGAAAAACTGTTTTTT
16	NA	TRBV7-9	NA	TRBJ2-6	CASSLFGGAGANVLTF	TGTGCCAGCAGCTTATTCGGGGGAGCTGGGGCCAACGTCCTGACTTTC
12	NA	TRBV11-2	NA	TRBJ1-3	CASFGDGNTIYF	TGTGCCAGTTTCGGGGATGGAAACACCATATATTTT
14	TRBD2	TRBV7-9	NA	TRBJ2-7	CASSLWGRDYEQYF	TGTGCCAGCAGCTTATGGGGGAGGGACTACGAGCAGTACTTC
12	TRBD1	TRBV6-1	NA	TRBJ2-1	CASRQGAGEQFF	TGTGCCAGCAGGCAGGGGGCAGGTGAGCAGTTCTTC
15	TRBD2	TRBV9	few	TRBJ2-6	CASVGRSSGANVLTF	TGTGCCAGCGTCGGGAGGAGCTCTGGGGCCAACGTCCTGACTTTC
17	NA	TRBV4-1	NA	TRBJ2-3	CASSPRTDLSSTDTQYF	TGCGCCAGCAGCCCACGGACAGATCTATCTAGCACAGATACGCAGTATTTT
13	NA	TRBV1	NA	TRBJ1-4	CTSNGTANEKLFF	TGCACCAGCAACGGGACAGCAAATGAAAAACTGTTTTTT
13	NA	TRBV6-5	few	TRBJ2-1	CASRSDRNNEQFF	TGTGCCAGCAGATCGGACAGAAACAATGAGCAGTTCTTC
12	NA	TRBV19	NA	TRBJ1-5	CASTFGGQPQHF	TGTGCCAGTACCTTCGGAGGTCAGCCCCAGCATTTT
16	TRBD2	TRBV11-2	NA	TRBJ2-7	CASRNSGGSESYEQYF	TGTGCCAGCAGAAACAGCGGGGGATCAGAATCCTACGAGCAGTACTTC
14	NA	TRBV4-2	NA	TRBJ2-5	CASSQSDYQETQYF	TGTGCCAGCAGCCAATCCGACTACCAAGAGACCCAGTACTTC
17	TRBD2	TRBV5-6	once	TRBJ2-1	CGSSLASTSGRLGEQFF	TGTGGCAGCAGCTTGGCCTCTACTAGCGGGAGGTTGGGTGAGCAGTTCTTC
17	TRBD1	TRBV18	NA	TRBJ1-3	CASSPPGQGIFGNTIYF	TGTGCCAGCTCACCACCGGGACAGGGAATCTTTGGAAACACCATATATTTT
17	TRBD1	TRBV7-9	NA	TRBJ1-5	CASSLAGTGQGHQPQHF	TGTGCCAGCAGCTTAGCGGGTACGGGACAGGGACATCAGCCCCAGCATTTT
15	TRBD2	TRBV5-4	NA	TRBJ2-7	CASSSPGLASSEQYF	TGTGCCAGCAGCTCTCCGGGACTAGCGTCTAGCGAGCAGTACTTC
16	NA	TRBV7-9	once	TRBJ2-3	CSSSTDRETLTDTQYF	TGTTCCAGCAGCACCGACCGGGAAACCCTCACAGATACGCAGTATTTT
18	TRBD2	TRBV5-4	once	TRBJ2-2	CASSLGLAGGPDTGELFF	TGTGCCAGCAGCTTGGGCCTAGCGGGGGGGCCGGACACCGGGGAGCTGTTTTTT
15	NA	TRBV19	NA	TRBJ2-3	CASTPTRRSTDTQYF	TGTGCCAGTACCCCTACTCGGCGGAGCACAGATACGCAGTATTTT
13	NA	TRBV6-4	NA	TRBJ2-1	CASSRDFYNEQFF	TGTGCCAGCAGTCGGGACTTCTACAATGAGCAGTTCTTC
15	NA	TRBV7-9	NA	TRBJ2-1	CASSLSGQEYNEQFF	TGTGCCAGCAGCTTAAGCGGGCAAGAGTACAATGAGCAGTTCTTC
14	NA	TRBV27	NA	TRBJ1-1	CASSSPDSTHEAFF	TGTGCCAGCAGTTCCCCCGACAGCACCCATGAAGCTTTCTTT
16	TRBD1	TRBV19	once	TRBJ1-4	CASSIGDRGYNEKLFF	TGTGCCAGTAGTATAGGTGACAGGGGGTACAATGAAAAACTGTTTTTT
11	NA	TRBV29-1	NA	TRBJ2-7	CSVTDTISQYF	TGCAGCGTTACGGACACAATCAGTCAGTACTTC
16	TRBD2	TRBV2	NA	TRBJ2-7	CASSAAGRGNSYEQYF	TGTGCCAGCAGTGCGGCGGGGAGGGGCAACTCCTACGAGCAGTACTTC
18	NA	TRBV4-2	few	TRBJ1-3	CASSQDPGQTSSGNTIYF	TGTGCCAGCAGCCAAGACCCCGGACAGACCAGCTCTGGAAACACCATATATTTT
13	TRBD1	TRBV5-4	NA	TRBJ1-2	CASSRDRDYGYTF	TGTGCCAGCAGCCGGGACAGGGACTATGGCTACACCTTC
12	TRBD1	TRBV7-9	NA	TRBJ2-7	CSSSLVGTELCF	TGTTCCAGCAGCTTAGTGGGGACAGAGTTGTGCTTC
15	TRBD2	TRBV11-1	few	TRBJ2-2	CASSFKAGGAGELFF	TGTGCCAGCAGCTTTAAGGCGGGAGGGGCCGGGGAGCTGTTTTTT
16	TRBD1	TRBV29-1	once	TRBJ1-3	CSVVLRGQSSGNTIYF	TGCAGCGTTGTTCTCCGGGGACAGTCCTCTGGAAACACCATATATTTT
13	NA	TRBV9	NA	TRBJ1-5	CASSGEGDQPQHF	TGTGCCAGCAGCGGGGAAGGGGATCAGCCCCAGCATTTT
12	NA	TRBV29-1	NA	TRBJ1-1	CSVWAPNTEALF	TGCAGCGTATGGGCTCCGAACACTGAAGCTCTCTTT
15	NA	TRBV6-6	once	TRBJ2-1	CASSYGSGQYNEQFF	TGTGCCAGCAGTTATGGTAGCGGCCAATACAATGAGCAGTTCTTC
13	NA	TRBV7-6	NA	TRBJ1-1	CASSPSTGTEAFF	TGTGCCAGCAGCCCATCCACAGGGACTGAAGCTTTCTTT
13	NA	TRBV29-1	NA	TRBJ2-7	CSTRTGDSYEQYF	TGCAGCACACGGACGGGGGACTCCTACGAGCAGTACTTC
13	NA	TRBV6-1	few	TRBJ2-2	CASLGEYTGELFF	TGTGCCTCCCTCGGAGAGTACACCGGGGAGCTGTTTTTT
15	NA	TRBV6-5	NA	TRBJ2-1	CASSYSQGWYNEQFF	TGTGCCAGCAGTTACTCCCAGGGGTGGTACAATGAGCAGTTCTTC
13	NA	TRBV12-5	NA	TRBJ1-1	CASGPRGGTEAFF	TGTGCTAGTGGTCCCCGCGGGGGCACTGAAGCTTTCTTT
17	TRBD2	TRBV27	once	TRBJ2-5	CASSRLSSGYVVETQYF	TGTGCCAGCAGTAGGCTTTCTAGCGGGTATGTCGTGGAGACCCAGTACTTC
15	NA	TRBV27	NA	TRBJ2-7	CASSPGTNHPDEQYF	TGTGCCAGCAGTCCCGGGACAAACCATCCTGACGAGCAGTACTTC
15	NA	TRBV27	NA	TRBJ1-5	CASRDRQESNQPQHF	TGTGCCAGCAGGGACAGACAAGAGAGCAATCAGCCCCAGCATTTT
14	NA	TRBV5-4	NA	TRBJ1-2	CASSWGPQGMGYTF	TGTGCCAGCAGCTGGGGGCCTCAGGGAATGGGCTACACCTTC
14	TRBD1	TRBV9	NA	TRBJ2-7	CASSEEGGQGEQYF	TGTGCCAGCAGCGAGGAGGGGGGACAGGGCGAGCAGTACTTC